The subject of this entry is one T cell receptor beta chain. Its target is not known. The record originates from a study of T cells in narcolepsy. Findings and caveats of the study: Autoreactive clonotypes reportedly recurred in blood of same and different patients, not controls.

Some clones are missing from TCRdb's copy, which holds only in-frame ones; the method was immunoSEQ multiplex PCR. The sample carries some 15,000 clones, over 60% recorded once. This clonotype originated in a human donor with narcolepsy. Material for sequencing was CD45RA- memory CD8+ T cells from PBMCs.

The CDR3 region is CASSYSGRKPQHF. In DNA form, the CDR3 reads TGTGCCAGCAGTTACTCAGGGAGGAAGCCCCAGCATTTT. V usage is TRBV6-6 and J usage is TRBJ1-5; D is uncertain. The CDR3 length is 13 residues. V was trimmed by 0 bases and J by 8 bases, leaving 8 bases between them. CDR1 and CDR2 (germline): MNHNY, SVGAGI (reference sequence).